A single T cell receptor (beta chain) is shown here with its context. Its specificity is not known. This specimen belongs to a study of T cell responses to AZD1222 COVID-19 vaccine. Study-level information: Pooling covered second doses at about 4 or about 12 weeks.

Study-level findings and limits: Donors, mostly white British, included more females; clonal diversity was possibly underestimated. Spike regions recognized by vaccine-associated CD4 TCRs spanned the protein, led by 160-218 and 743-854.

Data came from immunoSEQ multiplex PCR; TCRdb stores just in-frame clones and leaves some out. The table lists approximately 70,000 clones, around 85% of them singletons. Between the trimmed V and J ends, which lost 7 bases and 0 bases, there was a span of 11 bases. This CDR3 has 14 amino acids. CDR1 and CDR2 from the germline V gene are SGHNT and YYREEE (reference sequence). The sequence derives from an adult in good health. The rearrangement uses TRBV5-4 and TRBJ2-1; D remains unclear. Source: peripheral blood, taken on day 0 of AZD1222 vaccination. The CDR3 sequence: CASPNLSSYNEQFF. The CDR3 DNA is TGTGCCAGCCCCAACTTGAGCTCCTACAATGAGCAGTTCTTC.